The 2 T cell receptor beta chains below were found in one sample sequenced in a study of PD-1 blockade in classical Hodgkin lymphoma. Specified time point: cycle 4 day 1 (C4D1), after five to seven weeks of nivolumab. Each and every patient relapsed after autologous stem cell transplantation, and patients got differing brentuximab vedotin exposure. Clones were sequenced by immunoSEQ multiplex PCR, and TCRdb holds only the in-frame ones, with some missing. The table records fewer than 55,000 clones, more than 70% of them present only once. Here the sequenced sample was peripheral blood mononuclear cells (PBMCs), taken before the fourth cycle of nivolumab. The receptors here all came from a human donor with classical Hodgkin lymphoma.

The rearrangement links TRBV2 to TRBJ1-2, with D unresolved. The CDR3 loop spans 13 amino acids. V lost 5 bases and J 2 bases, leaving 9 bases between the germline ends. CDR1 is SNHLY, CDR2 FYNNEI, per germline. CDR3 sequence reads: CASSSLGNYGYTF. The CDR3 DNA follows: TGTGCCAGCAGTTCTCTAGGGAACTATGGCTACACCTTC.

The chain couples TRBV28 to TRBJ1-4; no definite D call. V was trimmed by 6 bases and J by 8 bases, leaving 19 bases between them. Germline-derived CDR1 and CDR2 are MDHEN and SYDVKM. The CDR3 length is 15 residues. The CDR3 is CASRPDIWGNEKLFF. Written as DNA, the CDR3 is TGTGCCAGCAGGCCCGACATTTGGGGTAACGAAAAACTGTTTTTT. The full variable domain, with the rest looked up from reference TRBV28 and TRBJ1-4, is DVKVTQSSRYLVKRTGEKVFLECVQDMDHENMFWYRQDPGLGLRLIYFSYDVKMKEKGDIPEGYSVSREKKERFSLILESASTNQTSMYLCASRPDIWGNEKLFFGSGTQLSVL.